The following is a TCR beta chain sequence with its context. Its antigen is not identified. Samples were assayed with immunoSEQ v3.0 at survey level. Libraries were prepared by immunoSEQ multiplex PCR; TCRdb keeps only in-frame clonotypes and omits some of them. The data contain 24,000 or so clones, 85% of them seen just once; the ten biggest clones take up approximately 9.5%. This entry belongs to a study of long-term antiretroviral therapy in people with HIV. Trimming took 7 bases from V and 4 from J, leaving 14 bases between them. Germline V lookup: CDR1 MNHNY, CDR2 SVGAGI (reference sequence). The CDR3 runs to 13 residues. Study outcomes and limitations: HIV repertoires showed narrower CDR3 length ranges than controls. Increased diversity was seen after ART, yet it remained lower than in transplant donor controls. Investigators report no available data on ART adherence, viral resistance or therapy changes.

This sequence originates from a middle-aged man with HIV. The chain combines TRBV6-6 with TRBJ2-7, with D perhaps being TRBD1 or TRBD2 (5 bases each). The sample consisted of unsorted PBMCs, taken 2.3 years after starting antiretroviral therapy. CDR3 nucleotides: TGTGCCAGCACCCTCGGGACGCCTTACGAGCAGTACTTC. The encoded protein is CASTLGTPYEQYF.